The sequence of this T cell receptor beta chain was determined in a study of blood T cell repertoires in COVID-19 (dated by TCRdb to the early 2020s). Describing the broader study: Samples covering the acute and convalescent phases of COVID-19 were provided by collaborators in the United States, Italy and Spain. The material from the prospective study consisted of cDNA or gDNA derived from T cells, B-cell-depleted T cells, or PBMCs. The dataset comprised deeply sampled blood TCRbeta repertoires from subjects exposed to, actively infected with, or recovered from COVID-19. The repertoires were released in a freely available public database intended as a resource for research on the immune response to SARS-CoV-2. The samples were drawn from two sources: the first 160 participants of the ongoing ImmuneRACE study, and 1,000 to 1,500 subjects contributed by 6 global collaborators. The sample metadata nearly always contained a de-identified subject ID, COVID-19 status, age in years and sex. Where HLA class I and class II types were available, the types were taken from metadata supplied by the sample provider, not from assay-based typing.

Points on this clone: Its binding antigen is unknown. No per-base quality is available; no much larger clone lies one base away.

For CDR1 and CDR2, the germline V gene (reference sequence) lists GTSNPN and SVGIG. The V end loses 4 bases and the J end loses 5 bases, and a stretch of 6 bases separates them. Including cysteine and phenylalanine, the CDR3 has 12 amino acids. The read is trimmed to its CDR3 DNA, 36 bases read in frame from base 1. Overall study results and their limits: The amount of clinical and demographic metadata varied by source and participant and was provided uncurated.

TCRbeta CDR3 regions were amplified from genomic DNA by means of the immunoSEQ Assay, a bias-controlled multiplex PCR. Per the original workflow: Within the assay, amplification of reference gene primers was used to estimate how many nucleated cells each sample contained. Sequence reads were collapsed and filtered to measure the absolute abundance of every unique TCRbeta CDR3 rearrangement. For each sample, productive Simpson clonality was calculated as the square root of Simpson's diversity index over productive rearrangements. TCRdb mirrors the immuneACCESS table, restricted to in-frame sequences. Some clones are absent from its copies; in checked studies, under half trace to an unresolved V gene, and the reason for the others is unknown. For V, J and clone size, that table is used; D and trimming come from the DNA. Recorded for this sample are 150,000 or so clones; roughly 89% of them occurred a single time. The ten largest account for over 0.45% of the sample.

Collaborating institutions collected whole blood in K2EDTA tubes following their own protocols. For TCRbeta analysis, collaborators shipped samples in one of three forms: frozen whole blood, isolated PBMCs, or DNA extracted from either of those sample types. This TCR was sampled from a man over 45 with acute or convalescent COVID-19. Sequencing was done on a sample of peripheral blood. The sequence is built from TRBV30 and TRBJ1-6; no D gene can be assigned with confidence. DNA sequence: TGTGCCTGGACGGTTAATAATTCACCCCTCCACTTT. The encoded protein is CAWTVNNSPLHF.